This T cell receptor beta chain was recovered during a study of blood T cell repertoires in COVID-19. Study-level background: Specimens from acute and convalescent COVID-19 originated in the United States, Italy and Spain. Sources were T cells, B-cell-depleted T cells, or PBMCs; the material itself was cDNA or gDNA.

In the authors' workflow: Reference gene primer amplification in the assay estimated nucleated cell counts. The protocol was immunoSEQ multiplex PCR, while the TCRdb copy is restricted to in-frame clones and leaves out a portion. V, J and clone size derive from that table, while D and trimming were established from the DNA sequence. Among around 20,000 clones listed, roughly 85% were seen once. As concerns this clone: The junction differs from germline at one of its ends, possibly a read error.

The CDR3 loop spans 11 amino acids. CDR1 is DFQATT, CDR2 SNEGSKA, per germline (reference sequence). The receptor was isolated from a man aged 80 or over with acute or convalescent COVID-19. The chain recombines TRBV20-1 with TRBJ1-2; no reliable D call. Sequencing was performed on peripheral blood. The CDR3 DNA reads TGCAGTGCTAGAGATCAGAGGGATCTCCTCTTC. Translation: CSARDQRDLLF.